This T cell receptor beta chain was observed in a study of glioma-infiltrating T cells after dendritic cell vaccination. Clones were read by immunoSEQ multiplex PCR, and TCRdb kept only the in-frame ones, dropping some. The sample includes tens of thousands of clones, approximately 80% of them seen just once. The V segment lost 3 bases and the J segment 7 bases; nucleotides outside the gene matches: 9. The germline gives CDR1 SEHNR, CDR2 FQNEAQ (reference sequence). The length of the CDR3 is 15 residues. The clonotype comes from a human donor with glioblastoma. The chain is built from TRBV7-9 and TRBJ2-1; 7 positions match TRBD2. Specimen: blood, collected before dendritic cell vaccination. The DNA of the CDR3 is TGTGCCAGCAGCTTGGGGCAGGGAGGGTGGAATGAGCAGTTCTTC. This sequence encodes CASSLGQGGWNEQFF. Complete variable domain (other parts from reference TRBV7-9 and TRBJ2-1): DTGVSQNPRHKITKRGQNVTFRCDPISEHNRLYWYRQTLGQGPEFLTYFQNEAQLEKSRLLSDRFSAERPKGSFSTLEIQRTEQGDSAMYLCASSLGQGGWNEQFFGPGTRLTVL.